The following is a T cell receptor beta chain sequence with its context. The antigen is unknown. The CDR3 sequence is 14 residues long. V lost 0 bases, J lost 7 bases, and 9 bases lay in between. Germline V gene lookup returns CDR1 MNHEY and CDR2 SVGAGI. These data originate in a study of T cell repertoires in cytomegalovirus infection. About the research overall: Epitope selection comprised recently identified HLA-C-restricted CMV epitopes and well-studied HLA-B-restricted CMV epitopes. Indicated by public TCR beta signatures were CMV infection and matching HLA type. Study-wide results and limits: Dominant in the ex vivo response were TCR beta clonotypes restricted by HLA-C and specific for CMV. Frequencies of public TCR beta families were cumulated, and this identified carriers of CMV plus the relevant HLA.

TCRdb re-called the reads through MiXCR, storing one row per CDR3 protein. The table has 75,000 to 100,000 distinct CDR3 sequences, more than 40% seen once. This clonotype originated in a human donor in good health (CMV status not recorded). Some clones in this sample may be carry-over from other donors' samples. The chain employs TRBV6-5 and TRBJ2-2; D gene unclear. Sequenced material: CD8+ T cells from cultured PBMCs, taken from culture after CMV antigen stimulation. CDR3: CASSYSRRGGELFF. The CDR3 nucleotides read TGTGCCAGCAGTTACTCGAGGAGAGGCGGGGAGCTGTTTTTT.